This T cell receptor (beta chain) was identified during a study of identical twins (dated by TCRdb to about 2016). Study-wide context: To test whether fetal clonotypes persist, this study deep-sequenced TCR alpha and beta repertoires from monozygotic twins, from unrelated adults of various ages, and from cord blood. Replicate twin experiments were performed at different times using different library preparation protocols to rule out contamination. Overall study outcomes, separate from this receptor: The excess sharing between twins in beta out-of-frame sequences was weaker because fewer shared sequences reduced the signal-to-noise ratio. In monozygotic twins, recombination models systematically underestimated out-of-frame TCR alpha sharing, but the models matched the sharing seen between unrelated individuals. Zero-insertion analyses could be partly confounded by invariant T cells such as MAIT and iNKT, though diverse VJ usage argued against such confounding for most clonotypes. Fewer insertions were carried by abundant cord blood beta clonotypes, a similar but weaker trend appeared in young adult naive repertoires, and no such trend appeared in memory repertoires. Out-of-frame TCR alpha sequences shared between twins showed an excess of low generation-probability sequences compared with coincidental sharing between unrelated individuals. Because the same donors could not be followed over many years, the conclusions relied on cross-sectional statistical analysis.

Only healthy Caucasian donors were included. Three pairs of female monozygotic twins, all aged roughly 18 to 29 years, made up the twin cohort. Peripheral blood mononuclear cells were used as the source from which RNA for TCR libraries was isolated. For this clonotype: Its antigen is still unknown. Qualities for individual bases were not recorded, and no much larger clone is one base off.

The library came from 5' RACE. The data were produced on an Illumina HiSeq 2000. A universal primer binding site was added through template switching, and the final cDNA carried a unique molecular identifier so that TCR cDNA molecules could be counted accurately. Specific primers in the conserved constant-segment region were used to synthesize first-strand cDNA for TCR alpha and beta chains. Each cDNA library was double barcoded, with a SMART-Mk sample barcode plus Illumina barcodes, to control for contamination. Two successive PCR steps introduced TruSeq adapter sequences along with Illumina sample barcodes. Sequencing of the TCR alpha and beta cDNA libraries was done on the Illumina HiSeq platform using custom primers. In the source study's methods: MiGEC was used to process raw reads and extract unique molecular identifiers, and MiXCR was used to find CDR3 positions. Recombination models were inferred per individual with the repgenHMM and IGoR tools using an EM algorithm. Shared clonotypes were analyzed with the tcR package in R, and sharing was normalized by the product of cloneset sizes. Out-of-frame nonproductive sequences were analyzed to study raw recombination free of thymic and clonal selection effects. TCRdb reanalyzed the raw reads on its own, using fastp at Q25 for trimming and MiXCR for clone calling, and kept in-frame beta chains. CDR3 protein sequences are deduplicated, and each keeps its most common genes and DNA. It is TCRdb's table, rather than the study itself, that gives the V and J calls and clone size. For this sample the table gives hundreds of thousands of distinct CDR3 sequences, of which around a sixth were detected only once. Of the sample, less than 15% is held by the ten largest clones.

Compared with germline, V lacks 4 bases and J lacks 6 bases; bases without a gene match: 9. From a lookup of the germline V gene, CDR1 and CDR2 are SGHRS and YFSETQ. Including cysteine and phenylalanine, the CDR3 has 14 amino acids. The only DNA kept is the CDR3, 42 bases in frame from the first base. This sample also belongs to another study, concerning T cells expressing NK-cell markers. Per the second study: Three sorted T-cell subsets (CD3+CD56+NKG2C+, CD3+CD56+NKG2C- and CD3+CD56-NKG2C+) from eight donors had their TCR beta-chain repertoires profiled. Among the eight sequenced donors, seven were HCMV-seropositive and one was HCMV-seronegative. In several experiments an anti-gammadeltaTCR antibody was added to restrict sorting to alphabetaTCR-expressing T cells. For six donors, the dominant CD3+CD56+NKG2C+ clonotypes were among the top 10 CD8+ clonotypes and accounted for about 1.0-8% of CD8+ T cells. Those dominant clonotypes were again the most abundant among CD3+CD56-NKG2C+ cells in four donors, at roughly 25-65%. Whether the expanded NKG2C-expressing T cell clones were specific for HCMV antigens was left unclear. The study sequenced eight donors, all healthy volunteers chosen at random: three men and five women. HCMV serostatus was determined by detecting HCMV-specific IgG in serum with a commercial ELISA kit. Bulk peripheral blood T-cell repertoires were additionally sequenced from unsorted PBMC for about 6 donors. Reads were demultiplexed and grouped by UMI with MIGEC, and clonotypes were assembled and quantified with MiTCR. To remove erroneous sequences, TCR cDNA sequences were retained only when supported by two or more reads. Downstream repertoire analysis used the tcR package, and clonotypes were matched across fractions by CDR3 nucleotide sequence plus V segment. VDJmatch was used to annotate antigen specificity against VDJdb, with one amino acid substitution allowed in CDR3.

Rearrangement joined TRBV5-1 to TRBJ2-7; 8 central bases correspond to TRBD2. This clonotype originated in a young woman in good health. The sample comprised PBMCs. The bases are TGCGCCAGCAGCCCGCTAGCGGGCACGTCCGAGCAGTACTTC. Its coded protein is CASSPLAGTSEQYF.